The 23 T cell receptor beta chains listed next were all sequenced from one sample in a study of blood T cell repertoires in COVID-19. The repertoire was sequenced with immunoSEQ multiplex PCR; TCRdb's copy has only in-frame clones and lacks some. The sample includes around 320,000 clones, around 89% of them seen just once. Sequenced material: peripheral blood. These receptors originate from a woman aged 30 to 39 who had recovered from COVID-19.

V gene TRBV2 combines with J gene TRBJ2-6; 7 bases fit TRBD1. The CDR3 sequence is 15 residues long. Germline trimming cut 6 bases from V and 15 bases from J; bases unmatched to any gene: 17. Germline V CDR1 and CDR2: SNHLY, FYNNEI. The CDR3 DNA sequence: TGTGCCAGCAGGTATCGACAGGGATCCGACCTTAGCCTGACTTTC. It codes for CASRYRQGSDLSLTF.

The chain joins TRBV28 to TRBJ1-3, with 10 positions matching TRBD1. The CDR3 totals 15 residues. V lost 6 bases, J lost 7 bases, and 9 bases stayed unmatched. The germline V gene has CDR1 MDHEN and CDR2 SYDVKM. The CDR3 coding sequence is TGTGCCAGCAGGGCCGGGACAGGGGAACGGAACACCATATATTTT. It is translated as CASRAGTGERNTIYF.

CDR3 coding DNA: TGTGCCTCGAGCGGGGGGACAGGGGGCCCTAATGAAAAACTGTTTTTT. Translated: CASSGGTGGPNEKLFF. This chain joins TRBV30 and TRBJ1-4; 12 bases agree with TRBD1. This CDR3 spans 16 amino acids. Germline-derived CDR1 and CDR2 are GTSNPN and SVGIG (reference sequence). V was pared by 7 bases and J by 3 bases, with 9 bases of the junction left unmatched.

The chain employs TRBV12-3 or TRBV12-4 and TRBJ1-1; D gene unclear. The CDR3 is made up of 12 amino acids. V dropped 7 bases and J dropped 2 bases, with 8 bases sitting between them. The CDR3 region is CASKPYNTEAFF. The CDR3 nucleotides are TGTGCCAGCAAACCCTATAACACTGAAGCTTTCTTT.

The CDR3 spells CASSQLYSNQPQHF. As DNA, the CDR3 is TGTGCCAGCAGCCAACTTTATAGCAATCAGCCCCAGCATTTT. The chain joins TRBV4-2 to TRBJ1-5, with D uncertain. Trimming removed 2 bases at V and 0 bases at J, with 5 bases between. The CDR3 runs 14 residues. Germline loops: CDR1 LGHNA, CDR2 YNFKEQ.

CDR3 region: CASRAGTGSEKLFF. The CDR3 DNA is TGTGCCAGCAGGGCCGGGACAGGGAGTGAAAAACTGTTTTTT. The chain carries TRBV2 and TRBJ1-4; 9 bases are shared with TRBD1. The junction had 6 bases not matched to a gene; V was cut back by 6 bases and J by 7 bases. The germline gives CDR1 SNHLY, CDR2 FYNNEI. The CDR3 totals 14 residues. Full variable domain (remainder filled in from reference TRBV2 and TRBJ1-4): EPEVTQTPSHQVTQMGQEVILRCVPISNHLYFYWYRQILGQKVEFLVSFYNNEISEKSEIFDDQFSVERPDGSNFTLKIRSTKLEDSAMYFCASRAGTGSEKLFFGSGTQLSVL.

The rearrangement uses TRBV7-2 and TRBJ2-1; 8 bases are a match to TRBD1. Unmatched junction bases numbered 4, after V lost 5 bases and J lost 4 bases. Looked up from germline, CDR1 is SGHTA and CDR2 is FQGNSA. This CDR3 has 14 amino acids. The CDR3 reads CASSPRTGYNEQFF. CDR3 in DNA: TGTGCCAGCAGCCCGCGGACAGGGTACAATGAGCAGTTCTTC.

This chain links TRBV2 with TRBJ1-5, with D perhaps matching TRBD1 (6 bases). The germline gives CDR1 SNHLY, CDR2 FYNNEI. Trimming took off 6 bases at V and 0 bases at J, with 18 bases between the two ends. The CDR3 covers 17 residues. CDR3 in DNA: TGTGCCAGCAGCCATCCTCGACAGGATTCTAGCAATCAGCCCCAGCATTTT. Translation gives CASSHPRQDSSNQPQHF.

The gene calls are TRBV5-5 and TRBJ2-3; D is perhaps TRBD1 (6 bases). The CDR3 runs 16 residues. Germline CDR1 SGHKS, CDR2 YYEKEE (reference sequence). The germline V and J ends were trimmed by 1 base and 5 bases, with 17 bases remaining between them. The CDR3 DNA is TGTGCCAGCAGCTTGACAGGGTTGATTTGGGAAGATACGCAGTATTTT. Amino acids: CASSLTGLIWEDTQYF.

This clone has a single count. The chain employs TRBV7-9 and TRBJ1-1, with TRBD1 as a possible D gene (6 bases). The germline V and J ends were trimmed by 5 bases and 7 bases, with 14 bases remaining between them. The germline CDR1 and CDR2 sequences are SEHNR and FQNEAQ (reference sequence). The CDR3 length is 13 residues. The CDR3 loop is CASSPGVFVEAFF. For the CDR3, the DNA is TGTGCCAGCAGCCCAGGGGTTTTTGTTGAAGCTTTCTTT.

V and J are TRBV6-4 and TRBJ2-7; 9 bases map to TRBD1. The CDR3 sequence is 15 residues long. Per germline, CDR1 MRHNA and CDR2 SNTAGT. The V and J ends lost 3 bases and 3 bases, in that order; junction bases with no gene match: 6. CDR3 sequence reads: CASSEGQGASYEQYF. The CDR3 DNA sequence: TGTGCCAGCAGTGAGGGACAGGGAGCAAGCTACGAGCAGTACTTC.

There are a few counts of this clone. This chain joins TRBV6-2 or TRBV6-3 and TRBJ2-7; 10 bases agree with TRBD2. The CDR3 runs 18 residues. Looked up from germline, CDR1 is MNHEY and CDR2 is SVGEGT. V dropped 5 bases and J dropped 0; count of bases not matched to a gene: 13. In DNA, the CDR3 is TGTGCCAGCAGTCCGACACTGGGACTAGCGATTACCTCCTACGAGCAGTACTTC. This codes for CASSPTLGLAITSYEQYF.

The CDR3 DNA is TGTGCCAGCAGTCCGGACATATACAATGAGCAGTTCTTC. Translating gives CASSPDIYNEQFF. V and J are TRBV6-6 and TRBJ2-1; perhaps TRBD1 as D (5 bases). This CDR3 has 13 amino acids. Germline lookup yields CDR1 MNHNY and CDR2 SVGAGI (reference sequence). Between the trimmed V and J ends, which lost 5 bases and 4 bases, there was a span of 9 bases.

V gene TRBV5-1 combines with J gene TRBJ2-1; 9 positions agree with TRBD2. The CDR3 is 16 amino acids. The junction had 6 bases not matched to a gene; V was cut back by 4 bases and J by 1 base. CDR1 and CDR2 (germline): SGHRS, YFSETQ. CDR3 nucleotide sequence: TGCGCCAGCAGCCCGAATAGCGGGGGATCCTACAATGAGCAGTTCTTC. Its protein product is CASSPNSGGSYNEQFF.

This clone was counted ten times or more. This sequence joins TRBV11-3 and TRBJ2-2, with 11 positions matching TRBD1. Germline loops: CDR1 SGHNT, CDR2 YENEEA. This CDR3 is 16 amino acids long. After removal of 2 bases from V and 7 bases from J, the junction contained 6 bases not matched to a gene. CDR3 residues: CASSLIMGQGDGELFF. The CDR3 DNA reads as TGTGCCAGCAGCTTAATTATGGGACAGGGGGACGGGGAGCTGTTTTTT.

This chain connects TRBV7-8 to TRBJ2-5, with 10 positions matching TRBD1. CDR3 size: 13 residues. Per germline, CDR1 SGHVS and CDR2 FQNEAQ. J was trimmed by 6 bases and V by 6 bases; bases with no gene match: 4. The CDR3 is CASRWDRGKTQYF. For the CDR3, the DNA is TGTGCCAGCAGATGGGACAGGGGAAAGACCCAGTACTTC. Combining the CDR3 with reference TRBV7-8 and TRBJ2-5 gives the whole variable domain GAGVSQSPRYKVAKRGQDVALRCDPISGHVSLFWYQQALGQGPEFLTYFQNEAQLDKSGLPSDRFFAERPEGSVSTLKIQRTQQEDSAVYLCASRWDRGKTQYFGPGTRLLVL.

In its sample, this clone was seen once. CDR3 in DNA: TGCGCCAGCAGCTTGGGGACTGACTACCAAGAGACCCAGTACTTC. Amino acid sequence: CASSLGTDYQETQYF. The V and J genes are TRBV5-1 and TRBJ2-5; D is possibly TRBD2 (5 bases). The CDR3 contains 15 residues. The germline V and J ends were trimmed by 0 bases and 0 bases, with 9 bases remaining between them. Looked up from germline, CDR1 is SGHRS and CDR2 is YFSETQ.

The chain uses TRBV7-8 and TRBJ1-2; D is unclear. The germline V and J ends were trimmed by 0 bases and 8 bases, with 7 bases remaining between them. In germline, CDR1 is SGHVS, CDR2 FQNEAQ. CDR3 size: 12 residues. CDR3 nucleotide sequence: TGTGCCAGCAGCTTAGCGATGGAGGGCTACACCTTC. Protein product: CASSLAMEGYTF.

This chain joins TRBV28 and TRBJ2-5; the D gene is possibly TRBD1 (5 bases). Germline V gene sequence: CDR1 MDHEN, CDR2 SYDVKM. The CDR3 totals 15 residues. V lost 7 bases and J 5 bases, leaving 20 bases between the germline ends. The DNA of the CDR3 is TGTGCCAGCACTGAGGCCCCCCAGGGCCGGGAGACCCAGTACTTC. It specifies CASTEAPQGRETQYF.

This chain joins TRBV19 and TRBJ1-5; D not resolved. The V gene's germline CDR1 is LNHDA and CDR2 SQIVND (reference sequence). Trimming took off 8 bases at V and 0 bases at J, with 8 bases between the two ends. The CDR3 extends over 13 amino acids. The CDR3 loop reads CASHGYSNQPQHF. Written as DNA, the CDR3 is TGTGCCAGTCACGGGTATAGCAATCAGCCCCAGCATTTT.

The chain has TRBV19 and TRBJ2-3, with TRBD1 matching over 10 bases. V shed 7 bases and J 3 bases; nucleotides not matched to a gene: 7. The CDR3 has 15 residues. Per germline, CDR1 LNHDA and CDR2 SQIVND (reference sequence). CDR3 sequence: CASTPTGGGTDTQYF. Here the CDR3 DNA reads TGTGCCAGTACCCCGACAGGGGGCGGAACAGATACGCAGTATTTT.

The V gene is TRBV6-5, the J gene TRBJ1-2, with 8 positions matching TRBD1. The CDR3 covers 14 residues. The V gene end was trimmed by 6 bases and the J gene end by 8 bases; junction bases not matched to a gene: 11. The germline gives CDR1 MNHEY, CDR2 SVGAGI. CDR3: CASRTGAAARGYTF. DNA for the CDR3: TGTGCCAGCAGGACAGGGGCCGCGGCGAGAGGCTACACCTTC.

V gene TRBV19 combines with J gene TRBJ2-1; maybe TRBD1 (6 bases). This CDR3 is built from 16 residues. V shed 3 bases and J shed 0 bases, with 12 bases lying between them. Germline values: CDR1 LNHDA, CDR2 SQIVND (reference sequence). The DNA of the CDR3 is TGTGCCAGTAGTATGTGGCAGGGGAACTCCTACAATGAGCAGTTCTTC. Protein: CASSMWQGNSYNEQFF.